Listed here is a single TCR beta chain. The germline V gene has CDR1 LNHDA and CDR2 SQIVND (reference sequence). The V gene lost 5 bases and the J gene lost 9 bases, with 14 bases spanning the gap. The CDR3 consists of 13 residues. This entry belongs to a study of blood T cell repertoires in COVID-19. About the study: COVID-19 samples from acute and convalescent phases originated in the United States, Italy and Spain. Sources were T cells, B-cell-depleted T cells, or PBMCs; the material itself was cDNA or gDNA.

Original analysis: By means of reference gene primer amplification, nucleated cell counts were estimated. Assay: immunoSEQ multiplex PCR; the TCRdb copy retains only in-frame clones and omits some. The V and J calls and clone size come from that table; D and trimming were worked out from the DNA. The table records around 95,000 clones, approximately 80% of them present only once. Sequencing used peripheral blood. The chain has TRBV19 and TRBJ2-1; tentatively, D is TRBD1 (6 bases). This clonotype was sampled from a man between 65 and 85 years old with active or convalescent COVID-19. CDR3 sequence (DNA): TGTGCCAGTAGTCCCGCAGGGGCCGGTGAGCAGTTCTTC. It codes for CASSPAGAGEQFF.